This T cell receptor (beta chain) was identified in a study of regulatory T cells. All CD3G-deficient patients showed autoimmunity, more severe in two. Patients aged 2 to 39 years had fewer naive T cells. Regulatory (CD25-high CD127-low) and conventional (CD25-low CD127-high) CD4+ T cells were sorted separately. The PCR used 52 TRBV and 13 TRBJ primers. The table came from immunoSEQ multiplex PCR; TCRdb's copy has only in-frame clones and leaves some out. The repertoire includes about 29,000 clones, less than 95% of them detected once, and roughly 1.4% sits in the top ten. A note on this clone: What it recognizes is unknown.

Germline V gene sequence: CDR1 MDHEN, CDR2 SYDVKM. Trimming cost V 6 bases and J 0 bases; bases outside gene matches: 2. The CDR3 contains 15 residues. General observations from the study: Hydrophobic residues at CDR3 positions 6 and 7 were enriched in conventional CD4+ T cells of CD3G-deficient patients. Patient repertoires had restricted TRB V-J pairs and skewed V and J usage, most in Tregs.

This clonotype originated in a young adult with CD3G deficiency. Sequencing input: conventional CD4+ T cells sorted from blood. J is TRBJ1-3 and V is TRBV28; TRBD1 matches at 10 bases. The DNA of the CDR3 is TGTGCCAGCAGCAGGACAGGGGGCTCTGGAAACACCATATATTTT. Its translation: CASSRTGGSGNTIYF.